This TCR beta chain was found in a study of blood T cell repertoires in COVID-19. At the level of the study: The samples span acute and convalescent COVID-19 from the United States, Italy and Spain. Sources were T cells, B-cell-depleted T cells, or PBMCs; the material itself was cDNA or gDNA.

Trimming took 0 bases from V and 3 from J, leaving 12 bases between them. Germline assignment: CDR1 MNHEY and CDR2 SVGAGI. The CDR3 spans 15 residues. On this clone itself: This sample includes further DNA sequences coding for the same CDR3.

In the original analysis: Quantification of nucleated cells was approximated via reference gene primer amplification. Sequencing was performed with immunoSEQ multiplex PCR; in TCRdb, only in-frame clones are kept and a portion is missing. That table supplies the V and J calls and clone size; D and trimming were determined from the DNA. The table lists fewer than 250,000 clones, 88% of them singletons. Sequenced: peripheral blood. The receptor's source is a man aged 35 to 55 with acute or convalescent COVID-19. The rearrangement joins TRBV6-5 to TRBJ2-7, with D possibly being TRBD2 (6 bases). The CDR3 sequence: CASSYSRGLNYEQYF. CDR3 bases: TGTGCCAGCAGTTACTCGAGGGGACTCAACTACGAGCAGTACTTC.